The 14 T cell receptor beta chains below were found in one sample sequenced in a study of cytomegalovirus exposure and HLA in healthy donors. Profiled with immunoSEQ multiplex PCR; TCRdb holds only in-frame clones, not every one. The top ten clones hold about 1.9% of a sample with over 75,000 clones, roughly 93% of them seen once. Material: PBMCs. The origin of the receptors is a young man in good health and CMV-seronegative.

This clone was seen a single time. The chain carries TRBV6-1 and TRBJ1-1, with 11 nucleotides matching TRBD1. The ends lost 6 bases at V and 7 bases at J; junction bases unmatched: 10. This CDR3 has 15 amino acids. The germline V gene encodes CDR1 MNHNS and CDR2 SASEGT. The CDR3 loop is CASRAGTGGFYEAFF. As DNA, the CDR3 is TGTGCCAGCAGAGCCGGGACAGGGGGATTTTATGAAGCTTTCTTT.

The gene calls are TRBV19 and TRBJ2-1, with TRBD2 as a possible D gene (6 bases). Germline V gene lookup returns CDR1 LNHDA and CDR2 SQIVND (reference sequence). Trimming left V 7 bases short and J 0 bases short, with 13 bases between. This CDR3 contains 15 residues. CDR3 sequence reads: CASKVSGSSYNEQFF. The CDR3 DNA follows: TGTGCCAGTAAGGTTAGCGGAAGCTCCTACAATGAGCAGTTCTTC.

V gene TRBV4-2 combines with J gene TRBJ1-2; D possibly corresponds to TRBD1 (5 bases). Germline CDR1 LGHNA, CDR2 YNFKEQ. Trimming cost V 0 bases and J 0 bases, with 11 bases left between them. The CDR3 sequence is 16 residues long. As DNA, the CDR3 is TGTGCCAGCAGCCAAGAACAGGACCCAGCTAACTATGGCTACACCTTC. It translates to CASSQEQDPANYGYTF.

The V and J genes are TRBV6-1 and TRBJ2-1; D remains ambiguous. The V and J ends lost 5 bases and 2 bases respectively, with 10 bases between them. Germline V gene lookup returns CDR1 MNHNS and CDR2 SASEGT. The CDR3 loop spans 14 amino acids. The CDR3 DNA follows: TGTGCCAGCAGTTTACGCGGAACCTACAATGAGCAGTTCTTC. Translated, it gives CASSLRGTYNEQFF.

The rearrangement joins TRBV5-6 to TRBJ1-2, with D possibly being TRBD1 (5 bases). Germline V gene sequence: CDR1 SGHDT, CDR2 YYEEEE. The CDR3 covers 14 residues. V lost 4 bases, J lost 1 base, and 11 bases lay in between. The CDR3 sequence is CASSLGRVNYGYTF. In DNA, the CDR3 is TGTGCCAGCAGCCTGGGACGGGTTAACTATGGCTACACCTTC.

V usage is TRBV5-4 and J usage is TRBJ1-3, with a tentative D call TRBD1 (5 bases). The germline CDR1 and CDR2 sequences are SGHNT and YYREEE (reference sequence). Trimming took off 4 bases at V and 10 bases at J, with 21 bases between the two ends. This CDR3 spans 15 amino acids. The CDR3, as DNA: TGTGCCAGCAGCGACAGTAGGGACTCGGCCTTAACCATATATTTT. Its protein product is CASSDSRDSALTIYF.

CDR3 coding DNA: TGCGCCAGCAGCCCGGGACAGATCAACACAGATACGCAGTATTTT. Encoded protein: CASSPGQINTDTQYF. V usage is TRBV5-1 and J usage is TRBJ2-3; 7 bases map to TRBD1. The germline V gene has CDR1 SGHRS and CDR2 YFSETQ. V was pared by 4 bases and J by 2 bases, with 7 bases of the junction left unmatched. This CDR3 region has 15 residues.

This clone was seen a single time. The chain joins TRBV5-3 to TRBJ1-3; a weak D match, TRBD1 (6 bases). TRBV5-3 is an ORF; its function is uncertain. The CDR3 covers 17 residues. The V and J ends lost 4 bases and 0 bases respectively, with 17 bases between them. The CDR3 spells CARSPWTVLSSGNTIYF. DNA for the CDR3: TGTGCCAGAAGCCCATGGACAGTGCTATCCTCTGGAAACACCATATATTTT.

V is TRBV7-9 and J is TRBJ1-1, with 7 bases matching TRBD1. The CDR3 consists of 15 residues. V shed 5 bases and J 4 bases; nucleotides not matched to a gene: 10. Per germline, CDR1 SEHNR and CDR2 FQNEAQ (reference sequence). CDR3 sequence: CASSPGDRAGTEAFF. In DNA, the CDR3 is TGTGCCAGCAGCCCCGGAGACAGGGCGGGCACTGAAGCTTTCTTT.

The J gene is TRBJ2-2, the V gene TRBV6-6, with D tentatively TRBD1 (5 bases). Germline V gene lookup returns CDR1 MNHNY and CDR2 SVGAGI (reference sequence). CDR3 length: 15 residues. Trimming removed 0 bases from V and 7 bases from J, with 12 bases in between. CDR3 sequence: CASSYSAGWVGELFF. The CDR3 DNA is TGTGCCAGCAGTTACTCGGCAGGGTGGGTCGGGGAGCTGTTTTTT.

The V call is TRBV2, the J call TRBJ2-1, with D possibly TRBD2 on 6 matching bases. Germline assignment: CDR1 SNHLY and CDR2 FYNNEI. CDR3 length equals 12 residues. V shed 6 bases and J shed 8 bases, with 11 bases lying between them. The CDR3 DNA reads as TGTGCCAGCAGCGGGACTGTGGATGAGCAGTTCTTC. This codes for CASSGTVDEQFF.

This sequence joins TRBV18 and TRBJ1-3; 7 bases fit TRBD1. CDR3 length: 17 residues. Germline CDR1 KGHSH, CDR2 LQKENI. J was trimmed by 0 bases and V by 3 bases; bases with no gene match: 8. In DNA, the CDR3 is TGTGCCAGCTCACCTGCAATGGACAGGTACTCTGGAAACACCATATATTTT. Its translation: CASSPAMDRYSGNTIYF.

This chain links TRBV6-1 with TRBJ2-1; D call uncertain. The CDR3 spans 12 residues. V was pared by 6 bases and J by 15 bases, with 18 bases between. CDR1 is MNHNS, CDR2 SASEGT, per germline. CDR3 nucleotides: TGTGCCAGCAGGATAGAAATCCGAAGCATGTTCTTC. Amino acids: CASRIEIRSMFF.

This chain joins TRBV19 and TRBJ1-1, with 11 bases fitting TRBD1. The length of the CDR3 is 14 residues. With 4 bases clipped from V and 5 bases from J, the junction kept 3 bases outside the gene matches. Germline V gene lookup returns CDR1 LNHDA and CDR2 SQIVND (reference sequence). This CDR3 is CASSKDRGPTEAFF. For the CDR3, the DNA is TGTGCCAGTAGTAAGGACAGGGGGCCGACTGAAGCTTTCTTT.